This is a list of T cell receptor beta chains from one sample in a study of cytomegalovirus exposure and HLA in healthy donors. Assay used: immunoSEQ multiplex PCR; TCRdb lists only in-frame clones, some missing. The sample contains 100,000 or so clones, over 80% of which appear only once. Sequencing was carried out using PBMCs. Every receptor here comes from a man in his forties in good health and CMV-seronegative. Both conserved end residues are part of each CDR3. The order of the fields is D gene, J gene, clone size, V gene, CDR3 protein, CDR3 DNA. D genes are given only for firm matches. Clone size is not always given. Where it is, it says once, few, many or a class for expanded clones.

D gene: TRBD2
J gene: TRBJ2-2
clone size: NA
V gene: TRBV11-2
CDR3 protein: CASSPGLVRTGELFF
CDR3 DNA: TGTGCCAGCAGTCCGGGACTAGTGAGGACCGGGGAGCTGTTTTTT

D gene: TRBD2
J gene: TRBJ2-5
clone size: NA
V gene: TRBV5-1
CDR3 protein: CASRGLAGMETQYF
CDR3 DNA: TGCGCCAGCCGTGGACTAGCGGGGATGGAGACCCAGTACTTC

D gene: NA
J gene: TRBJ1-1
clone size: NA
V gene: TRBV5-6
CDR3 protein: CASSPIWGGNTEAFF
CDR3 DNA: TGTGCCAGCAGCCCGATATGGGGCGGGAACACTGAAGCTTTCTTT

D gene: NA
J gene: TRBJ1-5
clone size: NA
V gene: TRBV30
CDR3 protein: CAWTGRFNQPQHF
CDR3 DNA: TGTGCCTGGACAGGGCGGTTTAATCAGCCCCAGCATTTT

D gene: NA
J gene: TRBJ1-6
clone size: NA
V gene: TRBV19
CDR3 protein: CASSTAGSSPLHF
CDR3 DNA: TGTGCCAGTAGTACCGCAGGGTCCTCACCCCTCCACTTT

D gene: NA
J gene: TRBJ1-2
clone size: NA
V gene: TRBV5-1
CDR3 protein: CASSTPGETNYGYTF
CDR3 DNA: TGCGCCAGCAGTACTCCCGGGGAAACTAACTATGGCTACACCTTC

D gene: NA
J gene: TRBJ2-1
clone size: NA
V gene: TRBV15
CDR3 protein: CASQNHNEQFF
CDR3 DNA: TGTGCCAGCCAGAACCACAATGAGCAGTTCTTC

D gene: TRBD2
J gene: TRBJ2-1
clone size: once
V gene: TRBV6-5
CDR3 protein: CASSYGRGGVLNEQFF
CDR3 DNA: TGTGCCAGCAGTTACGGGCGGGGGGGCGTCCTAAATGAGCAGTTCTTC

D gene: TRBD1
J gene: TRBJ2-5
clone size: NA
V gene: TRBV18
CDR3 protein: CASSPRTGFQETQYF
CDR3 DNA: TGTGCCAGCTCACCAAGGACAGGGTTCCAAGAGACCCAGTACTTC

D gene: NA
J gene: TRBJ2-1
clone size: NA
V gene: TRBV7-8
CDR3 protein: CASSLVGGLNEQFF
CDR3 DNA: TGTGCCAGCAGCTTAGTGGGGGGGCTAAATGAGCAGTTCTTC

D gene: TRBD2
J gene: TRBJ2-3
clone size: once
V gene: TRBV10-1
CDR3 protein: CASSDNLAGGTDTQYF
CDR3 DNA: TGCGCCAGCAGCGATAATCTAGCGGGGGGCACAGATACGCAGTATTTT

D gene: TRBD1
J gene: TRBJ1-4
clone size: NA
V gene: TRBV7-2
CDR3 protein: CASRSGGTNEKLFF
CDR3 DNA: TGTGCCAGCAGATCAGGGGGAACTAATGAAAAACTGTTTTTT

D gene: TRBD2
J gene: TRBJ2-2
clone size: few
V gene: TRBV7-6
CDR3 protein: CASSPLLAGYTGELFF
CDR3 DNA: TGTGCCAGCAGCCCCCTCCTAGCGGGGTACACCGGGGAGCTGTTTTTT

D gene: TRBD1
J gene: TRBJ1-1
clone size: NA
V gene: TRBV11-3
CDR3 protein: CASSRGGGDTEAFF
CDR3 DNA: TGTGCCAGCAGCCGAGGGGGCGGCGACACTGAAGCTTTCTTT

D gene: NA
J gene: TRBJ2-3
clone size: NA
V gene: TRBV27
CDR3 protein: CASSFEEKLTQYF
CDR3 DNA: TGTGCCAGCAGTTTTGAGGAGAAACTTACGCAGTATTTT

D gene: NA
J gene: TRBJ1-1
clone size: NA
V gene: TRBV19
CDR3 protein: CASSIFRALGDTEAFF
CDR3 DNA: TGTGCCAGTAGTATATTTAGGGCCCTAGGGGACACTGAAGCTTTCTTT

D gene: NA
J gene: TRBJ1-1
clone size: NA
V gene: TRBV19
CDR3 protein: CASSLGEVGNTEAFF
CDR3 DNA: TGTGCCAGTAGTTTAGGAGAGGTAGGGAACACTGAAGCTTTCTTT

D gene: TRBD2
J gene: TRBJ2-1
clone size: once
V gene: TRBV27
CDR3 protein: CASRPLGAGGYNEQFF
CDR3 DNA: TGTGCCAGCAGGCCACTCGGAGCGGGGGGTTACAATGAGCAGTTCTTC

D gene: NA
J gene: TRBJ2-1
clone size: NA
V gene: TRBV7-2
CDR3 protein: CASSLGAAAYNEQFF
CDR3 DNA: TGTGCCAGCAGTCTAGGTGCAGCCGCGTACAATGAGCAGTTCTTC

D gene: NA
J gene: TRBJ2-3
clone size: NA
V gene: TRBV19
CDR3 protein: CATRGGGGTDTQYF
CDR3 DNA: TGTGCCACCCGGGGTGGTGGGGGGACAGATACGCAGTATTTT

D gene: NA
J gene: TRBJ1-4
clone size: NA
V gene: TRBV5-4
CDR3 protein: CASSLGGRTPEKLFF
CDR3 DNA: TGTGCCAGCAGCTTGGGGGGCAGGACCCCTGAAAAACTGTTTTTT

D gene: TRBD1
J gene: TRBJ2-7
clone size: NA
V gene: TRBV19
CDR3 protein: CASTESRDRSYEQYF
CDR3 DNA: TGTGCCAGTACCGAATCCCGGGACAGGTCCTACGAGCAGTACTTC

D gene: NA
J gene: TRBJ2-7
clone size: few
V gene: TRBV12-5
CDR3 protein: CASGFGHRNYEQYF
CDR3 DNA: TGTGCTAGTGGTTTCGGACATAGGAACTACGAGCAGTACTTC

D gene: NA
J gene: TRBJ1-1
clone size: NA
V gene: TRBV11-2
CDR3 protein: CASSFSEYMAFF
CDR3 DNA: TGTGCCAGCAGCTTTTCGGAGTATATGGCTTTCTTT

D gene: NA
J gene: TRBJ1-1
clone size: NA
V gene: TRBV7-2
CDR3 protein: CASSLKGMNTEAFF
CDR3 DNA: TGTGCCAGCAGCTTAAAGGGGATGAACACTGAAGCTTTCTTT

D gene: TRBD1
J gene: TRBJ2-1
clone size: once
V gene: TRBV27
CDR3 protein: CASSFTYRGRPGNEQFF
CDR3 DNA: TGTGCCAGCAGTTTTACCTACAGGGGACGCCCGGGGAATGAGCAGTTCTTC

D gene: TRBD1
J gene: TRBJ1-1
clone size: once
V gene: TRBV19
CDR3 protein: CASSIGARDRDMNTEAFF
CDR3 DNA: TGTGCCAGTAGTATAGGGGCTCGGGACAGGGATATGAACACTGAAGCTTTCTTT

D gene: TRBD1
J gene: TRBJ1-2
clone size: NA
V gene: TRBV19
CDR3 protein: CASSIGPTGGYGYTF
CDR3 DNA: TGTGCCAGTAGTATAGGCCCCACAGGGGGCTATGGCTACACCTTC

D gene: TRBD1
J gene: TRBJ1-2
clone size: once
V gene: TRBV5-1
CDR3 protein: CASTLGPGRGQGGGYTF
CDR3 DNA: TGCGCCAGCACCCTCGGGCCTGGGAGAGGACAGGGTGGTGGCTACACCTTC

D gene: NA
J gene: TRBJ1-6
clone size: NA
V gene: TRBV30
CDR3 protein: CAWSVRGAFNSPLHF
CDR3 DNA: TGTGCCTGGAGTGTAAGAGGAGCCTTCAATTCACCCCTCCACTTT

D gene: NA
J gene: TRBJ1-5
clone size: NA
V gene: TRBV5-8
CDR3 protein: CASSFEAENQPQHF
CDR3 DNA: TGTGCCAGCAGCTTTGAGGCAGAGAATCAGCCCCAGCATTTT

D gene: TRBD1
J gene: TRBJ1-3
clone size: NA
V gene: TRBV5-6
CDR3 protein: CASSSGTAGNTIYF
CDR3 DNA: TGTGCCAGCAGCTCCGGGACAGCTGGAAACACCATATATTTT

D gene: TRBD2
J gene: TRBJ2-7
clone size: NA
V gene: TRBV5-1
CDR3 protein: CASSWYSGGSTEQYF
CDR3 DNA: TGCGCCAGCAGCTGGTATAGCGGGGGGTCAACCGAGCAGTACTTC

D gene: TRBD1
J gene: TRBJ2-3
clone size: NA
V gene: TRBV28
CDR3 protein: CASSFGQGADTQYF
CDR3 DNA: TGTGCCAGCAGTTTCGGACAGGGAGCAGATACGCAGTATTTT

D gene: NA
J gene: TRBJ1-2
clone size: NA
V gene: TRBV29-1
CDR3 protein: CSVETDLLDYGYTF
CDR3 DNA: TGCAGCGTTGAGACAGACCTCCTCGACTATGGCTACACCTTC

D gene: NA
J gene: TRBJ1-1
clone size: NA
V gene: TRBV12-5
CDR3 protein: CASGSSSRGYTEAFF
CDR3 DNA: TGTGCTAGTGGTTCCTCCTCCAGGGGATACACTGAAGCTTTCTTT

D gene: TRBD2
J gene: TRBJ2-3
clone size: NA
V gene: TRBV10-3
CDR3 protein: CAVSPAGGTDTQYF
CDR3 DNA: TGTGCCGTCAGTCCCGCGGGGGGCACAGATACGCAGTATTTT

D gene: NA
J gene: TRBJ2-5
clone size: NA
V gene: TRBV4-2
CDR3 protein: CASSQELWLARETQYF
CDR3 DNA: TGTGCCAGCAGCCAAGAGTTATGGCTAGCGAGGGAGACCCAGTACTTC

D gene: NA
J gene: TRBJ2-3
clone size: NA
V gene: TRBV7-9
CDR3 protein: CASSSGGLSTDTQYF
CDR3 DNA: TGTGCCAGCAGCTCCGGGGGGCTAAGCACAGATACGCAGTATTTT

D gene: TRBD1
J gene: TRBJ2-2
clone size: few
V gene: TRBV6-1
CDR3 protein: CASSSSGTATGELFF
CDR3 DNA: TGTGCCAGCAGTTCTTCCGGGACAGCTACCGGGGAGCTGTTTTTT

D gene: NA
J gene: TRBJ2-7
clone size: NA
V gene: TRBV30
CDR3 protein: CAWSGETGSSYEQYF
CDR3 DNA: TGTGCCTGGAGTGGGGAAACAGGAAGCTCCTACGAGCAGTACTTC